This is a list of T cell receptor beta chains from one sample in a study of shared clonotypes between healthy human individuals. Using immunoSEQ multiplex PCR, the repertoire was profiled, and TCRdb retains in-frame clones only, with some absent. The repertoire holds 950,000 to 1,300,000 clones, with more than 60% as singletons. The sequenced material came from memory CD4+ T cells sorted from blood. The receptors stem from a man aged 18 to 30 in good health. The CDR3 runs from the conserved cysteine through the conserved F or W. A D gene is named only where the DNA matches it firmly. Expanded clones get a size class; other rows say once, few or many, or leave the size out.

>TRBJ2-1|TRBD1|.|TRBV7-2
CASSLEGASYNEQFF
TGTGCCAGCAGCTTAGAGGGGGCATCCTACAATGAGCAGTTCTTC
>TRBJ2-5|TRBD1|once|TRBV5-1
CASSLGSGGSETQYF
TGCGCCAGCAGCTTGGGGTCAGGGGGCTCAGAGACCCAGTACTTC
>TRBJ1-6|.|.|TRBV11-3
CASSPTGGSPLHF
TGTGCCAGCAGCCCGACCGGGGGGTCACCCCTCCACTTT
>TRBJ2-3|TRBD2|.|TRBV5-1
CASSLELAGGGDTQYF
TGCGCCAGCAGCTTGGAACTAGCGGGAGGGGGTGATACGCAGTATTTT
>TRBJ2-5|TRBD1|.|TRBV5-4
CASSSQGRRETQYF
TGTGCCAGCAGCTCACAGGGGCGACGAGAGACCCAGTACTTC
>TRBJ2-1|TRBD2|.|TRBV6-4
CASSAGTMVGEQFF
TGTGCCAGCAGTGCGGGGACTATGGTCGGTGAGCAGTTCTTC
>TRBJ2-2|TRBD2|.|TRBV10-3
CAISALAGGPTGELFF
TGTGCCATCAGCGCTCTAGCGGGAGGACCCACCGGGGAGCTGTTTTTT
>TRBJ2-1|TRBD2|.|TRBV11-2
CASSRGGAGDHNEQFF
TGTGCCAGCAGCCGTGGGGGAGCGGGGGACCACAATGAGCAGTTCTTC
>TRBJ2-5|TRBD1|.|TRBV7-2
CASSRQGAGETQYF
TGTGCCAGCAGCCGTCAGGGGGCAGGGGAGACCCAGTACTTC
>TRBJ2-5|TRBD1|.|TRBV5-1
CASSGTDRETQYF
TGCGCCAGCAGCGGGACAGATCGAGAGACCCAGTACTTC
>TRBJ1-5|.|.|TRBV19
CASTDGNQPQHF
TGTGCCAGTACGGACGGCAATCAGCCCCAGCATTTT
>TRBJ2-2|.|.|TRBV28
CASSLYPGANTGELFF
TGTGCCAGCAGTTTATATCCAGGGGCGAACACCGGGGAGCTGTTTTTT
>TRBJ2-7|.|.|TRBV5-1
CASSLAGATYEQYF
TGCGCCAGCAGCTTGGCGGGGGCCACCTACGAGCAGTACTTC
>TRBJ2-3|TRBD2|.|TRBV5-6
CASKDSWSSGRSTDTQYF
TGTGCCAGCAAAGACTCTTGGAGTAGCGGGAGAAGTACAGATACGCAGTATTTT
>TRBJ2-6|.|once|TRBV7-8
CASSQVTQSRANVLTF
TGTGCCAGCAGCCAGGTCACACAAAGTCGGGCCAACGTCCTGACTTTC
>TRBJ1-4|.|.|TRBV7-9
CASSDAQGTNEKLFF
TGTGCCAGCAGCGATGCGCAGGGTACTAATGAAAAACTGTTTTTT
>TRBJ1-5|.|.|TRBV19
CASSATLNQPQHF
TGTGCCAGTAGTGCGACACTCAATCAGCCCCAGCATTTT
>TRBJ2-6|.|few|TRBV7-2
CASSSVGAGLLSGANVLTF
TGTGCCAGCAGCTCAGTTGGGGCGGGGCTACTCTCTGGGGCCAACGTCCTGACTTTC
>TRBJ1-1|TRBD1|.|TRBV11-2
CASSPDRVGTEAFF
TGTGCCAGCAGCCCGGACAGGGTTGGCACTGAAGCTTTCTTT
>TRBJ2-2|TRBD1|.|TRBV19
CARQKWDSTGELFF
TGTGCCAGACAAAAGTGGGACAGCACCGGGGAGCTGTTTTTT
>TRBJ1-1|.|few|TRBV5-4
CASKGQMNTEAFF
TGTGCCAGCAAGGGTCAGATGAACACTGAAGCTTTCTTT